This T cell receptor (beta chain) was observed in a study of shared clonotypes between healthy human individuals. Generated by immunoSEQ multiplex PCR, the TCRdb table keeps only in-frame clones and is missing some. The table includes 650,000 to 750,000 clones, less than 80% detected once. As concerns this clone: Its antigen is as yet unknown.

CDR3 length: 14 residues. From germline, CDR1 is MGHRA and CDR2 YSYEKL. V gave up 3 bases and J gave up 5 bases, with 14 bases separating them. The study, taken as a whole, reports: Naive subsets, compared against memory subsets, generally had larger estimated richness values. Represented genetic and exposure-history diversity was restricted by having few donors.

This receptor was obtained from a woman aged 30 to 39 in good health. Sequenced input: memory CD4+ T cells sorted from blood. Subset described: CD45RA-negative fraction. V is TRBV4-1 and J is TRBJ2-7; no clear D. CDR3 sequence: CASSQRTVADEQYF. The CDR3 nucleotides are TGCGCCAGCAGCCAGAGGACGGTCGCCGACGAGCAGTACTTC.